A single sample is the source of the 14 T cell receptor beta chains below, sequenced in a study of T cells in Graves' hyperthyroidism and ophthalmopathy. TCR beta CDR3 regions were amplified from RNA. Primed by the HTBI set, a first-round RT-PCR was run on the TCR CDR3. TCRdb itself ran the multiplex PCR reads through MiXCR, one entry per CDR3 protein. The table lists roughly 710,000 distinct CDR3 sequences, roughly a third of them singletons, with 31% in the top ten. The specimen sequenced was blood. Every receptor here comes from a middle-aged woman with Graves' hyperthyroidism.

The V gene is TRBV7-2, the J gene TRBJ2-5; TRBD2 aligns across 9 bases. Near its end, the DNA agrees better with TRBJ2-1, so the J call may be wrong. Germline-derived CDR1 and CDR2 are SGHTA and FQGNSA. The length of the CDR3 is 15 residues. CDR3 region: CASSLFASGIDEQFF. CDR3 nucleotides: TGTGCCAGCAGCTTATTTGCTAGCGGGATAGATGAGCAGTTCTTC.

This clonotype occurred a few times. The rearrangement links TRBV7-3 to TRBJ2-5, with TRBD2 matching 8 bases. The germline CDR1 and CDR2 sequences are SGHTA and FQGTGA. Trimming took 2 bases from V and 5 from J; bases not matched to a gene: 19. This CDR3 spans 19 amino acids. CDR3 region: CASSLSVSGSEVSMETQYF. CDR3 nucleotide sequence: TGTGCCAGCAGCTTATCGGTCAGCGGGAGTGAAGTTTCCATGGAGACCCAGTACTTC.

This clonotype came up many times. The gene calls are TRBV10-3 and TRBJ2-7; D unclear. The germline V gene encodes CDR1 ENHRY and CDR2 SYGVKD. The CDR3 runs to 13 residues. The ends were cut back, 11 bases at V and 0 bases at J, with 14 bases in the middle. In DNA form, the CDR3 reads TGTGCCCTTTCGGCCGGGTCCTCCTACGAGCAGTACTTC. This encodes CALSAGSSYEQYF.

This clonotype showed up just a few times. The V gene is TRBV12-3 or TRBV12-4, the J gene TRBJ1-1; unclear D gene. V shed 3 bases and J shed 1 base, with 9 bases lying between them. The CDR3 consists of 14 residues. CDR3 in amino acids: CASSFSPGNTEAFF. In DNA, the CDR3 is TGTGCCAGCAGTTTTTCCCCGGGGAACACTGAAGCTTTCTTT.

The chain uses TRBV11-2 and TRBJ1-2, with a possible D match to TRBD1 (5 bases). Germline lookup yields CDR1 SGHAT and CDR2 FQNNGV. The CDR3 consists of 15 residues. Trimming cost V 0 bases and J 5 bases, with 13 bases left between them. Here the CDR3 DNA reads TGTGCCAGCAGCTTAGAAAGGGGTCGGGAGTATGGCTACACCTTC. This codes for CASSLERGREYGYTF.

The rearrangement links TRBV6-5 to TRBJ2-2; D is possibly TRBD2 (5 bases). This CDR3 has 16 amino acids. Between the trimmed V and J ends, which lost 7 bases and 1 base, there was a span of 16 bases. Germline CDR1 reads MNHEY; CDR2 reads SVGAGI. The CDR3 reads CASTAAGLVNTGELFF. CDR3 DNA sequence: TGTGCCAGCACCGCTGCGGGTTTGGTGAACACCGGGGAGCTGTTTTTT.

This clonotype has a single count. At one of its ends the junction is not consistent with the germline gene, which may arise from a read error. CDR3 bases: TGTGCCAGCAGTTACGAGGACAGGAATGGCTACACCTTC. Translation: CASSYEDRNGYTF. The V call is TRBV10-2, the J call TRBJ1-2, with 7 positions matching TRBD1. Germline assignment: CDR1 WSHSY and CDR2 SAAADI. This CDR3 has 13 amino acids.

V gene TRBV20-1 combines with J gene TRBJ2-5; 9 bases map to TRBD2. J was trimmed by 5 bases and V by 4 bases; bases with no gene match: 11. The CDR3 extends over 15 amino acids. Germline CDR1 is DFQATT and CDR2 is SNEGSKA (reference sequence). DNA of the CDR3: TGCAGTGCTATGGGGCTAGCGGGGAGTGAGGAGACCCAGTACTTC. Translated: CSAMGLAGSEETQYF.

This clonotype was picked up many times. This rearrangement joins TRBV7-2 to TRBJ2-5, with TRBD1 as a possible D gene (6 bases). This CDR3 contains 15 residues. V was shortened by 4 bases and J by 5 bases, with 17 bases between the two germline ends. In germline, CDR1 is SGHTA, CDR2 FQGNSA. The CDR3 region has the DNA TGTGCCAGCAGCTCCTTATTTGGGGGCGCGGAGACCCAGTACTTC. Protein sequence: CASSSLFGGAETQYF.

This chain joins TRBV20-1 and TRBJ1-1; D gene uncertain. With 2 bases removed from V and 4 bases from J, the gap between germline ends came to 17 bases. Germline V gene lookup returns CDR1 DFQATT and CDR2 SNEGSKA (reference sequence). The CDR3 loop spans 15 amino acids. The CDR3 bases are TGCAGTGCTAGACAAGACCCCCGAGGAAGCACTGAAGCTTTCTTT. This codes for CSARQDPRGSTEAFF.

This clonotype was seen a handful of times. Mismatch with germline at one junction end may stem from a read error. The V and J genes are TRBV10-3 and TRBJ2-2, with a weak D call TRBD1 (6 bases). The length of the CDR3 is 17 residues. Germline V lookup: CDR1 ENHRY, CDR2 SYGVKD. CDR3 bases: TGTGCCAGCAGTGATTCGAACAAGGACAGCTACACCGGGGAGCTGTTTTTT. Its translation is CASSDSNKDSYTGELFF.

In this sample, this clonotype turned up once. Possible read error: a much larger clone is one base away. The V call is TRBV7-2, the J call TRBJ2-5; D possibly matches TRBD1 or TRBD2 (6 bases each). The J call may be mistaken, given a closer DNA end match to TRBJ2-7. CDR3 length: 15 amino acids. Per the germline V gene, CDR1 is SGHTA and CDR2 is FQGNSA. CDR3 DNA sequence: TGTGCCAGCAGCTCTCGGGGGCAGAGCTCCTACGAGCAGTACTTC. Its translation is CASSSRGQSSYEQYF.

The CDR3 loop is CATRGTRQETQYF. CDR3 in DNA: TGTGCCACCAGGGGGACGCGGCAAGAGACCCAGTACTTC. This chain joins TRBV24-1 and TRBJ2-5; D could derive from TRBD1 or TRBD2 (5 bases each). Germline V lookup: CDR1 KGHDR, CDR2 SFDVKD. The V end lost 7 bases, the J end lost 2 bases, and 10 bases lay between the germline ends. The CDR3 is 13 amino acids.

V gene TRBV6-5 combines with J gene TRBJ1-5; D ambiguous. Germline V lookup: CDR1 MNHEY, CDR2 SVGAGI. The V and J ends lost 0 bases and 5 bases respectively, with 8 bases between them. The CDR3 has 14 amino acids. The CDR3 spells CASSYSYGDQPQHF. CDR3 bases: TGTGCCAGCAGTTACTCTTATGGAGATCAGCCCCAGCATTTT.